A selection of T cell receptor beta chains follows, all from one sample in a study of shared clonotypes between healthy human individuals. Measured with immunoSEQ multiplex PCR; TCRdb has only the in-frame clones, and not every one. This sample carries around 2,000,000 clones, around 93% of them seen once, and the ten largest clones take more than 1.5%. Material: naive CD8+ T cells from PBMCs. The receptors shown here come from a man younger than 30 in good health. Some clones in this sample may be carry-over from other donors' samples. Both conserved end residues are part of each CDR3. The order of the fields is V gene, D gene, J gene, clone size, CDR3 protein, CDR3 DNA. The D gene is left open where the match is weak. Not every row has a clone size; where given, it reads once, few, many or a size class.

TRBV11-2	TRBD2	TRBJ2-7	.	CASSWTRQYEQYF	TGTGCCAGCAGCTGGACTAGACAGTACGAGCAGTACTTC
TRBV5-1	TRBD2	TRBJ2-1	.	CASGAGLAGYNEQFF	TGCGCCAGCGGCGCGGGGCTAGCGGGCTACAATGAGCAGTTCTTC
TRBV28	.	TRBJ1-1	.	CASSLRVMNTEAFF	TGTGCCAGCAGTTTGAGGGTCATGAACACTGAAGCTTTCTTT
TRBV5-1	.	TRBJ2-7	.	CASSLGLLQYF	TGCGCCAGCAGCCTTGGTCTTTTGCAGTACTTC
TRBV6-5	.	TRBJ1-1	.	CASSHRDRGTEAFF	TGTGCCAGCAGTCACAGGGATAGGGGCACTGAAGCTTTCTTT
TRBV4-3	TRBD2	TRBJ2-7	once	CASSQDPSGTSYEQYF	TGCGCCAGCAGCCAAGATCCTAGCGGGACCTCCTACGAGCAGTACTTC
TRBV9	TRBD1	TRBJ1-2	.	CASSVNRDSFYGYTF	TGTGCCAGCAGCGTCAACCGGGACAGCTTCTATGGCTACACCTTC
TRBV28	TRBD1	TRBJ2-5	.	CASSLGWTGGLSSQYF	TGTGCCAGCAGTTTAGGATGGACAGGGGGTCTCTCAAGCCAGTACTTC
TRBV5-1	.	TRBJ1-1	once	CASSPTILTTEAFF	TGCGCCAGCAGCCCGACAATTTTAACTACTGAAGCTTTCTTT
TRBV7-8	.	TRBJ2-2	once	CASSLGWGDNTGELFF	TGTGCCAGCAGCTTAGGATGGGGGGACAACACCGGGGAGCTGTTTTTT
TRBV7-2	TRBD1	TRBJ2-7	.	CASSLGGQGSYEQYF	TGTGCCAGCAGCTTAGGGGGACAGGGATCCTACGAGCAGTACTTC
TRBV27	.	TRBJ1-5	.	CASSLWGATGQPQHF	TGTGCCAGCAGTTTATGGGGGGCTACGGGTCAGCCCCAGCATTTT
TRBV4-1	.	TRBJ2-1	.	CASSHPPRGDEQFF	TGCGCCAGCAGCCATCCTCCGAGGGGGGATGAGCAGTTCTTC
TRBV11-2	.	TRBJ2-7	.	CASSSGRGDYEQYF	TGTGCCAGCAGCTCCGGCAGGGGGGATTACGAGCAGTACTTC
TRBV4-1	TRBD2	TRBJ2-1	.	CASSQSTSGPSYNEQFF	TGCGCCAGCAGCCAAAGTACTAGCGGTCCCTCCTACAATGAGCAGTTCTTC
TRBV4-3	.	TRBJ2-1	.	CASSQGSAALLF	TGCGCCAGCAGCCAAGGAAGTGCCGCATTGCTCTTC
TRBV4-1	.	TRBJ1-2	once	CASSQDRTLGGYTF	TGCGCCAGCAGCCAAGATAGGACCTTGGGGGGCTACACCTTC
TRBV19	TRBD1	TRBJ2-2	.	CASSIAKGQGNTGELFF	TGTGCCAGTAGTATAGCGAAGGGACAGGGGAACACCGGGGAGCTGTTTTTT
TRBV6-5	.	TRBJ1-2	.	CASSPGTPAYGYTF	TGTGCCAGCAGCCCCGGGACTCCGGCCTATGGCTACACCTTC
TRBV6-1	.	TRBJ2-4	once	CASRGKLAKNIQYF	TGTGCCAGCAGGGGAAAGTTAGCCAAAAACATTCAGTACTTC
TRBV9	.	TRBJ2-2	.	CASSPRTVAGELFF	TGTGCCAGCAGCCCACGTACGGTGGCCGGGGAGCTGTTTTTT
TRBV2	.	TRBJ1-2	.	CASRGSRDTANYGYTF	TGTGCCAGCAGAGGCTCCCGGGACACGGCTAACTATGGCTACACCTTC
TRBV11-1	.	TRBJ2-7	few	CASSPWATPYEQYF	TGTGCCAGCAGCCCGTGGGCCACCCCATACGAGCAGTACTTC
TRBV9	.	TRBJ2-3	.	CASSVGRTDTQYF	TGTGCCAGCAGCGTAGGCAGGACAGATACGCAGTATTTT
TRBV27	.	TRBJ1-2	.	CASSLLSGYGYTF	TGTGCCAGCAGTTTACTTTCTGGCTATGGCTACACCTTC